The sequence of this T cell receptor (beta chain) was determined in a study of cytomegalovirus exposure and HLA in healthy donors. Sequenced by immunoSEQ multiplex PCR; TCRdb stores in-frame clones only, minus some. This sample has about 160,000 clones; approximately 86% occur once, and the top ten carry 2% to 2.5%. As concerns this clone: Its antigen is currently unknown.

Study findings and constraints: Generally TCR sequences proved uncommon, though certain public TCRs appeared in numerous donors. The tendency of first-cohort TCR clusters to co-occur in the 130 or so validation repertoires was identified by a subsequent analysis. The study put about 180 TCR beta chains on its list as cytomegalovirus-associated. According to reports, the classifier identified cytomegalovirus status with high specificity and sensitivity.

The CDR3 is 16 amino acids. CDR1 is SEHNR, CDR2 FQNEAQ, per germline (reference sequence). The J segment lost 2 bases and the V segment lost 3 bases, leaving 5 bases of the junction unmatched. Sequencing used PBMCs. The rearrangement joins TRBV7-9 to TRBJ2-1; 9 bases match TRBD2. This TCR came from a man aged 30-40 years in good health and CMV-seropositive. The CDR3: CASSFSGGSTYNEQFF. The CDR3, as DNA: TGTGCCAGCAGCTTTAGCGGGGGATCCACCTACAATGAGCAGTTCTTC.